This is a list of T cell receptor beta chains from one sample in a study of cytomegalovirus exposure and HLA in healthy donors. Measured with immunoSEQ multiplex PCR; TCRdb has only the in-frame clones, and not every one. The sample has approximately 250,000 clones, around four fifths seen once. The material sequenced was PBMCs. The receptors shown here come from a boy aged 5-17 years in good health and CMV-seronegative. Each CDR3 is given with its conserved first and last residue. A D gene is named only where the DNA matches it firmly. The size field is filled for only some rows; it gives once, few, many or a size class.

cdr3_nt cdr3_aa v_call clone_size j_call d_call
TGTGCCAGCAGTTACGCTCAGCCAGAGAGGGAGACCCAGTACTTC CASSYAQPERETQYF TRBV6-5 - TRBJ2-5 -
TGTGCCAGCAGCTTGTTTGGCCGGGACAGGAGCGGTTACAATGAGCAGTTCTTC CASSLFGRDRSGYNEQFF TRBV5-6 - TRBJ2-1 TRBD1
TGTGCCAGCAGCTTGTTAGCCGAGCAGTACTTC CASSLLAEQYF TRBV5-6 - TRBJ2-7 -
TGCGCCAGCAGCCAAGTACCGGGAACCGGGGAGCTGTTTTTT CASSQVPGTGELFF TRBV4-1 few TRBJ2-2 -
TGTGCCAGCAGCTCCTATAGACAGGGCCGGGGTGATAGCACTGAAGCTTTCTTT CASSSYRQGRGDSTEAFF TRBV5-4 - TRBJ1-1 TRBD1
TGTGCCAGCTCACGATCAAGGACACCGACAACTAATGAAAAACTGTTTTTT CASSRSRTPTTNEKLFF TRBV18 once TRBJ1-4 -
TGTGCCAGTGCTCCGTCCAGTGGCCAGCCCCAGCATTTT CASAPSSGQPQHF TRBV27 few TRBJ1-5 -
TGTGCCAGTAGTGGCCGACAGGGGGCCTACGAGCAGTACTTC CASSGRQGAYEQYF TRBV19 - TRBJ2-7 TRBD1
TGTGCCAGCAGCTTCCTTGGGCGGGAGTGGTCCTACAATGAGCAGTTCTTC CASSFLGREWSYNEQFF TRBV5-6 - TRBJ2-1 TRBD2
TGTGCCAGCAGCTTCACTAGCGGGAGGGCCCACGAGCAGTACTTC CASSFTSGRAHEQYF TRBV13 - TRBJ2-7 TRBD2
TGTGCCAGCAGCCCGAGGGACTTCACCGGGGAGCTGTTTTTT CASSPRDFTGELFF TRBV2 - TRBJ2-2 -
TGTGCCAGCACCCCCGGACAGTCCTACAATGAGCAGTTCTTC CASTPGQSYNEQFF TRBV6-5 - TRBJ2-1 -
TGTGCCAGCACCCGAGGGGGCTCTGGAAACACCATATATTTT CASTRGGSGNTIYF TRBV6-1 once TRBJ1-3 -
TGTGCCAGCTCACCACCGGGGGGGGAAAAACTGTTTTTT CASSPPGGEKLFF TRBV18 - TRBJ1-4 -
TGTGCCAGCAGCCCCCTGAACTATGGCTACACCTTC CASSPLNYGYTF TRBV5-5 - TRBJ1-2 -
TGTGCCAGTACACGGGGGGATAGCAATCAGCCCCAGCATTTT CASTRGDSNQPQHF TRBV19 - TRBJ1-5 -
TGTGCCAGTAGTATAGACAGGGGGAAATCTTCACCCCTCCACTTT CASSIDRGKSSPLHF TRBV19 once TRBJ1-6 TRBD1
TGTGCTAGCAGCTTACATCTGGGGGCAGGGGAGACCCAGTACTTC CASSLHLGAGETQYF TRBV7-7 - TRBJ2-5 -
TGTGCCAGTAGTGGTCGGGTTATCACTGAAGCTTTCTTT CASSGRVITEAFF TRBV19 few TRBJ1-1 -
TGTGCCAGCAGCCAAAGCGGGAGGGAGCAGTTCTTC CASSQSGREQFF TRBV5-4 - TRBJ2-1 TRBD2
TGCGCCAGCAGCCCAGGGGGCTTATACGAGCAGTACTTC CASSPGGLYEQYF TRBV5-1 - TRBJ2-7 TRBD1